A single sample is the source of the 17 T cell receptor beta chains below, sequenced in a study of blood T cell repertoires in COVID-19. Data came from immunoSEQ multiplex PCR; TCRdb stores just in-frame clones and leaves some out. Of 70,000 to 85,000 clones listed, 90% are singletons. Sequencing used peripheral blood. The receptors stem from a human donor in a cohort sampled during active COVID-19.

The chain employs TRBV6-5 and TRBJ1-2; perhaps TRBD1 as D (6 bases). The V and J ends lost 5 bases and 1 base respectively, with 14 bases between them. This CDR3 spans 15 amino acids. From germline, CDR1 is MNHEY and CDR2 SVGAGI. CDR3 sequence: CASSRSPQGNYGYTF. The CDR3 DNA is TGTGCCAGCAGTCGGAGTCCACAGGGTAACTATGGCTACACCTTC.

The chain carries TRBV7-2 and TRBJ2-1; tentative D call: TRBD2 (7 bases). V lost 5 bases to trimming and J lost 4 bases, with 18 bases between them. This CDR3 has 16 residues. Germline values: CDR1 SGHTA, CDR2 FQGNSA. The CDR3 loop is CASSPRGGERYNEQFF. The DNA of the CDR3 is TGTGCCAGCAGCCCACGAGGGGGGGAGCGGTACAATGAGCAGTTCTTC.

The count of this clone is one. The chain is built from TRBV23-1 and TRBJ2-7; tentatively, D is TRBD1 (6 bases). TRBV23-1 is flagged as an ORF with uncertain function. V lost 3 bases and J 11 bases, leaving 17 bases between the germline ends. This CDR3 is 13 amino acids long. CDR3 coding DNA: TGCGCCAGCAGTCAGGCCGGGACAATCTTTGAGTACTTC. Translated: CASSQAGTIFEYF.

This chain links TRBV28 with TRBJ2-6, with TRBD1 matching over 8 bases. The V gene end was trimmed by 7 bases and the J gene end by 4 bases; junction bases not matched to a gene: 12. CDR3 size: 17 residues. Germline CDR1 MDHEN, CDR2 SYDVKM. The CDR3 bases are TGTGCCAGCATCCCGGCAGGGGGCCCGTGGGGGGCCAACGTCCTGACTTTC. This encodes CASIPAGGPWGANVLTF.

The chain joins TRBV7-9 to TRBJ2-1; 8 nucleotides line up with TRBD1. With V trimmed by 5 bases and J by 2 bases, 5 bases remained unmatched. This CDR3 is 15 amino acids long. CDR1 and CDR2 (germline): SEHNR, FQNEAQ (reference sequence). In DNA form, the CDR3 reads TGTGCCAGCAGCCAGCCGGGACAGGCCTACAATGAGCAGTTCTTC. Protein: CASSQPGQAYNEQFF.

CDR3 sequence: CASSRGSGEKLFF. The CDR3 region has the DNA TGTGCCAGCAGTCGAGGGAGCGGTGAAAAACTGTTTTTT. The genes are TRBV28 and TRBJ1-4, with D unclear. Germline V gene data show CDR1 as MDHEN and CDR2 as SYDVKM. V was trimmed by 5 bases and J by 7 bases, leaving 11 bases between them. The CDR3 covers 13 residues. The variable domain in full, completed from reference TRBV28 and TRBJ1-4, reads DVKVTQSSRYLVKRTGEKVFLECVQDMDHENMFWYRQDPGLGLRLIYFSYDVKMKEKGDIPEGYSVSREKKERFSLILESASTNQTSMYLCASSRGSGEKLFFGSGTQLSVL.

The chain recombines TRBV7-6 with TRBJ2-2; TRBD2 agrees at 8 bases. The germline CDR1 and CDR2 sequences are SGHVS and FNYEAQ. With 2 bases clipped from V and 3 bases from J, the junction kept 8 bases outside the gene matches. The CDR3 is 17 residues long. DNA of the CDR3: TGTGCCAGCAGCTTATTAACGAGCGGGAGTCACACCGGGGAGCTGTTTTTT. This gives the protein CASSLLTSGSHTGELFF. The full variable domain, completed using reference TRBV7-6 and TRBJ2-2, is GAGVSQSPRYKVTKRGQDVALRCDPISGHVSLYWYRQALGQGPEFLTYFNYEAQQDKSGLPNDRFSAERPEGSISTLTIQRTEQRDSAMYRCASSLLTSGSHTGELFFGEGSRLTVL.

CDR3 sequence: CASSVGTGDNSPLHF. Written as DNA, the CDR3 is TGTGCCAGCAGCGTCGGGACAGGGGATAATTCACCCCTCCACTTT. The J gene is TRBJ1-6, the V gene TRBV2, with 10 nucleotides matching TRBD1. Losses at the gene ends were 6 bases for V and 5 bases for J; bases not matched to a gene: 4. The CDR3 runs to 15 residues. CDR1 is SNHLY and CDR2 is FYNNEI in the germline V gene.

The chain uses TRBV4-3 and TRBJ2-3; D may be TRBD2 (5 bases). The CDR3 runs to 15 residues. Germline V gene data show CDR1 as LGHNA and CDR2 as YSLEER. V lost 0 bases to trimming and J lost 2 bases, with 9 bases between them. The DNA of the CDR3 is TGCGCCAGCAGCCAAGAGTACGGGGTCACAGATACGCAGTATTTT. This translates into CASSQEYGVTDTQYF.

In nucleotides, the CDR3 is TGTGCCAGTAGTGACACAGGGGGCGGTCAGCCCCAGCATTTT. Protein sequence: CASSDTGGGQPQHF. This chain links TRBV19 with TRBJ1-5, with 9 bases identical to TRBD1. The trim removed 5 bases at V and 6 bases at J, leaving 5 bases unmatched. The CDR3 covers 14 residues. Germline V gives CDR1 LNHDA, CDR2 SQIVND (reference sequence).

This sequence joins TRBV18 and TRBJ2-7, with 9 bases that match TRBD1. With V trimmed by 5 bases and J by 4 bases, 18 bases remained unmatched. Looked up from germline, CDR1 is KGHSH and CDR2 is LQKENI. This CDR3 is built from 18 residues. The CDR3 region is CASSTTKNVGTGKYEQYF. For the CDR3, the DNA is TGTGCCAGCTCAACTACGAAAAATGTTGGGACAGGGAAATACGAGCAGTACTTC.

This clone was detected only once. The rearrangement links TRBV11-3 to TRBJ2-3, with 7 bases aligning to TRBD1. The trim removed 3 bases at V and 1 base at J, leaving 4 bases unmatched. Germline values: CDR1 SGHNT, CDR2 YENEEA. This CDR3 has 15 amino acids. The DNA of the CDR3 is TGTGCCAGCAGCTTGCGAGGGACAGGCACAGATACGCAGTATTTT. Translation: CASSLRGTGTDTQYF.

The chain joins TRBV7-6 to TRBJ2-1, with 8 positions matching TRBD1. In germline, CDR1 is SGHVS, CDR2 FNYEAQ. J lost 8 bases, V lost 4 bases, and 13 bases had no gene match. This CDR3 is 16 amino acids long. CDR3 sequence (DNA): TGTGCCAGCAGCTCCGGACAGGGCGGGCATGGCGATGAGCAGTTCTTC. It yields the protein CASSSGQGGHGDEQFF.

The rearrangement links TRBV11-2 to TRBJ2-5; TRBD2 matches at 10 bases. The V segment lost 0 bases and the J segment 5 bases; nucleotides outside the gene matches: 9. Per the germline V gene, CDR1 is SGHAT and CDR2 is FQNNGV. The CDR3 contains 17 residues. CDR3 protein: CASSLDRVAGGGETQYF. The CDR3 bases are TGTGCCAGCAGCTTAGATCGGGTAGCGGGAGGAGGTGAGACCCAGTACTTC.

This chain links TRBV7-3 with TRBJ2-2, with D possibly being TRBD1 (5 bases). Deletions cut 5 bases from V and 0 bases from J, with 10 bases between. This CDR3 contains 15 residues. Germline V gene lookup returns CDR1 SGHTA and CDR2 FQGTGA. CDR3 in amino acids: CASSLGQANTGELFF. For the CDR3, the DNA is TGTGCCAGCAGCCTGGGGCAGGCGAACACCGGGGAGCTGTTTTTT.

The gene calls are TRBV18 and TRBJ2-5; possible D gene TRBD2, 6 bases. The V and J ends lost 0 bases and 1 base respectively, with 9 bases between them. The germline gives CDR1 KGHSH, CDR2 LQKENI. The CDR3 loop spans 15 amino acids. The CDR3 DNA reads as TGTGCCAGCTCACCACCTGGGAGGCGCCAAGAGACCCAGTACTTC. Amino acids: CASSPPGRRQETQYF.

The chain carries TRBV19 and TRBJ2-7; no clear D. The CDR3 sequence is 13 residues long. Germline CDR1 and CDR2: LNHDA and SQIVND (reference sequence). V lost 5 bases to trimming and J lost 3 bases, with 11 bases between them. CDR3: CASSDSTNYEQYF. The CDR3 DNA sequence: TGTGCCAGTAGTGATTCGACAAACTACGAGCAGTACTTC. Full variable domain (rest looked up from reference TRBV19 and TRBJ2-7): DGGITQSPKYLFRKEGQNVTLSCEQNLNHDAMYWYRQDPGQGLRLIYYSQIVNDFQKGDIAEGYSVSREKKESFPLTVTSAQKNPTAFYLCASSDSTNYEQYFGPGTRLTVT.